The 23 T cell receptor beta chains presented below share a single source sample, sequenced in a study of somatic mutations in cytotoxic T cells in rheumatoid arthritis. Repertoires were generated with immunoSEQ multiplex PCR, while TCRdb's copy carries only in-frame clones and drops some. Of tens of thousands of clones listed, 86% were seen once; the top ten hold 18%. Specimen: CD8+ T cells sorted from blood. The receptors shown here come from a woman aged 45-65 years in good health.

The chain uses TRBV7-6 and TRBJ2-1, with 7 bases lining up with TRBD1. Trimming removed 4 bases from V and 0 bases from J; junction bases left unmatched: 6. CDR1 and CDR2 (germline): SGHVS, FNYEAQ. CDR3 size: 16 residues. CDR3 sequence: CASSYGQVSSYNEQFF. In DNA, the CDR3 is TGTGCCAGCAGCTACGGACAGGTTAGCTCCTACAATGAGCAGTTCTTC.

In DNA form, the CDR3 reads TGCGCCAGCAGCTTTCCAGGGAAAATGAACACTGAAGCTTTCTTT. Its translation is CASSFPGKMNTEAFF. The rearrangement joins TRBV4-1 to TRBJ1-1; possible D gene TRBD1, 5 bases. Germline V gene sequence: CDR1 MGHRA, CDR2 YSYEKL. This CDR3 spans 15 amino acids. The V end lost 5 bases, the J end lost 0 bases, and 13 bases lay between the germline ends.

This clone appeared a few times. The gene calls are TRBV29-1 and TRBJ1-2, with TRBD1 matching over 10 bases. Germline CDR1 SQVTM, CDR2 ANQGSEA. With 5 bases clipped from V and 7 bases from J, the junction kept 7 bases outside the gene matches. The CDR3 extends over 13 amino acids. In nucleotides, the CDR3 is TGCAGCGTTTCGACAGGGGGCGCGTTTGGCTACACCTTC. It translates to CSVSTGGAFGYTF.

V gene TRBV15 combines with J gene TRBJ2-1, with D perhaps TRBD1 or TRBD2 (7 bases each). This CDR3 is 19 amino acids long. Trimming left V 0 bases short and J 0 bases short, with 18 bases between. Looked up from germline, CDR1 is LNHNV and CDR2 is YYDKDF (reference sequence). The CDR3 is CATSRDLLGGDSSYNEQFF. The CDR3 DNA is TGTGCCACCAGCAGAGATCTATTGGGGGGGGACAGCTCCTACAATGAGCAGTTCTTC.

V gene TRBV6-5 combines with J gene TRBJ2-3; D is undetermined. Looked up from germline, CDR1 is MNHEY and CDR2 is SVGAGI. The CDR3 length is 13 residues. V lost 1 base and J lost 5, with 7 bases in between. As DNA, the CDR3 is TGTGCCAGCAGTTACTACGGCGGAGATACGCAGTATTTT. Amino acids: CASSYYGGDTQYF.

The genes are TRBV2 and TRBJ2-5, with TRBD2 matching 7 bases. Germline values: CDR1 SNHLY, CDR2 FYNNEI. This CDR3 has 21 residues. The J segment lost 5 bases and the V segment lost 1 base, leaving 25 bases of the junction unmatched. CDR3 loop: CASSEVTRWDHGDGRQETQYF. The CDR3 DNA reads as TGTGCCAGCAGTGAAGTAACTCGGTGGGACCATGGGGACGGGAGGCAGGAGACCCAGTACTTC.

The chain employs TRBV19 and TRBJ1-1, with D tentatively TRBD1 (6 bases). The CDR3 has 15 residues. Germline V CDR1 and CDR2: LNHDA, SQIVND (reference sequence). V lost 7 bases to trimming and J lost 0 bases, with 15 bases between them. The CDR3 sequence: CASTVGGPMNTEAFF. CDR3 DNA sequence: TGTGCCAGTACCGTGGGGGGCCCAATGAACACTGAAGCTTTCTTT.

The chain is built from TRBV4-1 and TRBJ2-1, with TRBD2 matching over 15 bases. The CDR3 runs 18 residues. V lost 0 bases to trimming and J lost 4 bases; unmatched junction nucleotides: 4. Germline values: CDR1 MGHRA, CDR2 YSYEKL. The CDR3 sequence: CASSQEGLAGGPYNEQFF. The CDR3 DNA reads TGCGCCAGCAGCCAAGAGGGACTAGCGGGGGGACCGTACAATGAGCAGTTCTTC.

CDR3 amino acids: CASSEALPRSFYGQSKGGYEQYF. In DNA, the CDR3 is TGTGCCAGCAGTGAAGCGCTTCCTAGGAGCTTCTATGGTCAGTCAAAGGGTGGGTACGAGCAGTACTTC. This chain uses TRBV6-1 with TRBJ2-7; D call uncertain. V lost 0 bases and J 4 bases, leaving 37 bases between the germline ends. From germline, CDR1 is MNHNS and CDR2 SASEGT. CDR3 length: 23 amino acids.

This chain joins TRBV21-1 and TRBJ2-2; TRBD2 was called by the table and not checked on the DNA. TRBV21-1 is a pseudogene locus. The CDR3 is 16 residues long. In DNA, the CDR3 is TGTGCCAGCAGCAAGTTTGTAGGACTGACAACCGGGGAGCTGTTTTTT. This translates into CASSKFVGLTTGELFF.

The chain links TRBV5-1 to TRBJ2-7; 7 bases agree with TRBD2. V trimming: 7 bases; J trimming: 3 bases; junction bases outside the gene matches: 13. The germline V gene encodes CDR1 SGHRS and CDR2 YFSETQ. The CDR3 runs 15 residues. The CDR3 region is CASSRELAPVYEQYF. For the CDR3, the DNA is TGCGCCAGCTCCCGAGAACTAGCGCCAGTCTACGAGCAGTACTTC. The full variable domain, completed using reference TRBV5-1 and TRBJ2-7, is KAGVTQTPRYLIKTRGQQVTLSCSPISGHRSVSWYQQTPGQGLQFLFEYFSETQRNKGNFPGRFSGRQFSNSRSEMNVSTLELGDSALYLCASSRELAPVYEQYFGPGTRLTVT.

The CDR3 coding sequence is TGTGCCAGCGGAAAACAGGGTTATGGCAAAAACATTCAGTACTTC. This gives the protein CASGKQGYGKNIQYF. The rearrangement links TRBV27 to TRBJ2-4; TRBD1 might be the D (6 bases). The CDR3 has 15 residues. The germline V and J ends were trimmed by 8 bases and 3 bases, with 17 bases remaining between them. Germline CDR1 is MNHEY and CDR2 is SMNVEV (reference sequence).

Here the CDR3 reads CSVFSMTGEQFF. In nucleotides, the CDR3 is TGCAGCGTCTTTTCCATGACCGGGGAGCAGTTCTTC. The chain is built from TRBV29-1 and TRBJ2-1; no firm D call. The ends were cut back, 6 bases at V and 10 bases at J, with 16 bases in the middle. Germline-derived CDR1 and CDR2 are SQVTM and ANQGSEA. The CDR3 runs 12 residues.

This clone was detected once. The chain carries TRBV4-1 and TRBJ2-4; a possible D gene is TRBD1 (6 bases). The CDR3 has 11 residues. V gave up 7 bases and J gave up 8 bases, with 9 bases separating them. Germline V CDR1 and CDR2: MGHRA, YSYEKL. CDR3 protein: CASKGGYIQYF. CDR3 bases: TGCGCCAGCAAAGGGGGATACATTCAGTACTTC.

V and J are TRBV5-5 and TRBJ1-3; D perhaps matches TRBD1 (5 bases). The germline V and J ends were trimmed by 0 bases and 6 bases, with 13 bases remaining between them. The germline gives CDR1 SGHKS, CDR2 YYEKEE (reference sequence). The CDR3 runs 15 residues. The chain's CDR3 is CASSLEAGQANTIYF. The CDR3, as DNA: TGTGCCAGCAGCTTGGAAGCAGGGCAGGCAAACACCATATATTTT.

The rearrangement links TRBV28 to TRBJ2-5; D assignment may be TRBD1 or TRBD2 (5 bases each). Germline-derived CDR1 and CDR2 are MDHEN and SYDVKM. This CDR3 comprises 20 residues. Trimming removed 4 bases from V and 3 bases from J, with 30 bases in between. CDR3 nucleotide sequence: TGTGCCAGCAGTTCCCCCCGGGACCCACACGTTTGGAGTTGGGAAGAGACCCAGTACTTC. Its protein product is CASSSPRDPHVWSWEETQYF.

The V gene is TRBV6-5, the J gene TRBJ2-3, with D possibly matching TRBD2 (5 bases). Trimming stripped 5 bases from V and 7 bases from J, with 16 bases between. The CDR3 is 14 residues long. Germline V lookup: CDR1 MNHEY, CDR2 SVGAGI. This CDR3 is CASSRELDPYTQYF. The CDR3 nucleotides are TGTGCCAGCAGTCGAGAACTAGACCCATATACGCAGTATTTT.

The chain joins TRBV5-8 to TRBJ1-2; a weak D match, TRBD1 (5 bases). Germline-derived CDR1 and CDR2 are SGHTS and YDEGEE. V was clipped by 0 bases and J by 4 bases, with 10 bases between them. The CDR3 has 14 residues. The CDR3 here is CASSLVWGSYGYTF. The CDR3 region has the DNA TGTGCCAGCAGCTTGGTTTGGGGGAGCTATGGCTACACCTTC.

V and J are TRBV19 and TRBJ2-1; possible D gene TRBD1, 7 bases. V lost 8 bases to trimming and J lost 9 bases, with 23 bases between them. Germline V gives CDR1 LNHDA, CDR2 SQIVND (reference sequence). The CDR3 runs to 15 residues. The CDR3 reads CASQEGDREFPEQFF. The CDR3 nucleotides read TGTGCCAGTCAGGAGGGCGACAGGGAATTCCCTGAGCAGTTCTTC. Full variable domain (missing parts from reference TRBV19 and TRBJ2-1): DGGITQSPKYLFRKEGQNVTLSCEQNLNHDAMYWYRQDPGQGLRLIYYSQIVNDFQKGDIAEGYSVSREKKESFPLTVTSAQKNPTAFYLCASQEGDREFPEQFFGPGTRLTVL.

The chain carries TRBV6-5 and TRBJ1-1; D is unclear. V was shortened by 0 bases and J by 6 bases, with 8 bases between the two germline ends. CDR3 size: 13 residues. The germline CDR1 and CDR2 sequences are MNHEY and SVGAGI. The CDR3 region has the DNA TGTGCCAGCAGTTACTCGGGTATGGCTGAAGCTTTCTTT. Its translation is CASSYSGMAEAFF.

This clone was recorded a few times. The CDR3, as DNA: TGTGCCAGCAGTTACCGACGTTATGGTTCACCCCTCCACTTT. It codes for CASSYRRYGSPLHF. V usage is TRBV6-5 and J usage is TRBJ1-6; D ambiguous. This CDR3 has 14 amino acids. V was clipped by 2 bases and J by 9 bases, with 11 bases between them. CDR1 is MNHEY and CDR2 is SVGAGI in the germline V gene.

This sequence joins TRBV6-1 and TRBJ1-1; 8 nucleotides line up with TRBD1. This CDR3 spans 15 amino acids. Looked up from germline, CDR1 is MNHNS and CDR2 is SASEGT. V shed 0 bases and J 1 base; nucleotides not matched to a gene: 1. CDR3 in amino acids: CASSEAQGANTEAFF. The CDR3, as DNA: TGTGCCAGCAGTGAAGCGCAGGGGGCGAACACTGAAGCTTTCTTT.

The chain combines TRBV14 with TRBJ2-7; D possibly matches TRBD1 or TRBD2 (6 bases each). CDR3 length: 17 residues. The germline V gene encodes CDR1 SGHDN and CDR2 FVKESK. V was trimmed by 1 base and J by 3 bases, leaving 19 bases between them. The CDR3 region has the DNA TGTGCCAGCAGCCAAGGGGTCGGGGGCTTGGGGATCTACGAGCAGTACGTC. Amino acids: CASSQGVGGLGIYEQYV.